The following is a TCR beta chain sequence with its context. Primers: 60 Vbeta forward and 13 Jbeta reverse. Clones were sequenced by immunoSEQ multiplex PCR, and TCRdb holds only the in-frame ones, with some missing. The sample has 100,000 or so clones, 74% seen once; the top ten hold approximately 1.9%. The data originate from a study of cytomegalovirus exposure and HLA in healthy donors. The V and J ends lost 1 base and 6 bases, in that order; junction bases with no gene match: 3. The CDR3 spans 13 residues. Per the germline V gene, CDR1 is SGHRS and CDR2 is YFSETQ. This receptor was identified in a human donor in good health. The specimen sequenced was PBMCs. The chain uses TRBV5-1 and TRBJ2-7; 8 nucleotides agree with TRBD1. In nucleotides, the CDR3 is TGCGCCAGCAGCTTGATGACAGGGGCCGAGCAGTACTTC. Its protein product is CASSLMTGAEQYF.